This T cell receptor beta chain is drawn from a study of blood T cell repertoires in COVID-19. The CDR3 totals 14 residues. V shed 7 bases and J shed 0 bases, with 12 bases lying between them. Per germline, CDR1 KGHSH and CDR2 LQKENI. The method was immunoSEQ multiplex PCR; TCRdb's version includes in-frame clones alone and lacks a portion of them. Seen here are about 140,000 clones, about 90% observed once, and the top ten hold approximately 9.9%. The rearrangement uses TRBV18 and TRBJ1-1, with TRBD1 as a possible D gene (5 bases). Source material: peripheral blood. This TCR was recovered from a woman older than 75 with acute or convalescent COVID-19. The CDR3 region has the DNA TGTGCCAGCTTCAGACAGCTGATGAACACTGAAGCTTTCTTT. Translated, it gives CASFRQLMNTEAFF.